This TCR beta chain was documented in a study of CD8 T cells in Susac syndrome (dated by TCRdb to about 2019). Turning to the overall study: Whether CD8+ T cell activation and differentiation in Susac syndrome was antigen driven was tested using repertoire sequencing.

Via the germline V gene (reference sequence), CDR1 is MNHEY and CDR2 SMNVEV. There are 15 amino acids in the CDR3, from cysteine to phenylalanine inclusive. To note about this clonotype: Its antigen has not been determined. Because the CDR3's place on the DNA is in doubt, the DNA is left out and the CDR3 is given as listed by TCRdb.

RNA was extracted with the RNeasy kit and 0.5 to 1 ug was reverse transcribed using random hexamers. TCR beta CDR3 regions were amplified with the immunoSEQ multiplex PCR assay covering 54 Vbeta and 13 Jbeta segments. To correct PCR amplification bias, a synthetic template baseline was used for both primer optimization and computational correction. In the paper's pipeline: Only productive sequences were kept, with reads annotated to V, D and J genes according to IMGT and analyzed in immunoSEQ Analyzer. Clonality was computed as one minus Shannon entropy normalized by log2 of the number of productive unique sequences. For each patient and control, public and private clones were evaluated among the 100 most prevalent clones. Clones were defined as Susac-specific if absent from the healthy and MS cohorts, from 1052 published viral clones and from other ImmuneACCESS disease sequences. Through fastp at Q25 and MiXCR, TCRdb rebuilt clones from the public reads, retaining in-frame beta chains. Each record represents a unique CDR3 protein, reported with the most common genes and DNA among its rows. The V and J calls and clone size are TCRdb's, not the authors'. In this sample the table shows approximately 130,000 distinct CDR3 sequences, less than 95% of which occur a single time. The ten largest clones capture more than 0.09% of the sample.

Peripheral blood CD8+ and CD4+ T cells from healthy donors, Susac syndrome patients and multiple sclerosis patients were profiled by high-throughput TCR beta sequencing. Healthy donors were included as age- and sex-matched controls. Bulk CD8+ and CD4+ T cells were purified by magnetic negative isolation, while CD8+ TEMRA cells were enriched using FACS. Blood was drawn into EDTA tubes, processed within 24 hours, and PBMCs were isolated by density gradient centrifugation. PBMCs intended for TCR sequencing were frozen in liquid nitrogen and were later thawed in a 37 degrees C water bath. The sorted or isolated CD4+, CD8+ and CD8+ TEMRA cells reached a purity of at least 90%. The paper's findings and limits, for the study overall: The study acknowledged that relatively few individuals were included in the TCR sequencing and HLA analysis.

This clonotype originated in a human donor in good health. The sequenced sample was CD4+ T cells from PBMCs. The sequence is built from TRBV27 and TRBJ2-7; the table assigns TRBD2, which was not confirmed against the DNA. The CDR3 amino acid sequence is: CASSSSGLAQYEQYF.